These T cell receptor beta chains were read from a single sample in a study of shared clonotypes between healthy human individuals. The data were produced by immunoSEQ multiplex PCR, yet TCRdb's version contains in-frame clones alone and is incomplete. This table has about 2.5 million clones, about nine tenths appearing once. Sequences were obtained from naive CD4+ T cells from PBMCs. The receptors come from a man between 18 and 29 years old in good health. Some clones in this sample may be carry-over from other donors' samples. Both conserved end residues are part of each CDR3. The order of the fields is clone size, J gene, D gene, V gene, CDR3 protein, CDR3 DNA. D genes are given only for firm matches. The listing skips clone size in some rows; elsewhere it reads once, few, many or a size class.

size: -; J: TRBJ2-7; D: TRBD1; V: TRBV6-1; CDR3: CASTADRGSYEQYF; DNA: TGTGCCAGCACGGCGGACAGGGGCTCCTACGAGCAGTACTTC
size: -; J: TRBJ2-2; D: TRBD1; V: TRBV29-1; CDR3: CSVRRGTGVLGELFF; DNA: TGCAGCGTTAGACGCGGGACAGGGGTTCTCGGGGAGCTGTTTTTT
size: once; J: TRBJ1-2; D: -; V: TRBV27; CDR3: CASRRTRANYGYTF; DNA: TGTGCCAGCAGAAGGACAAGAGCTAACTATGGCTACACCTTC
size: -; J: TRBJ2-4; D: -; V: TRBV15; CDR3: CATSREGAVKNIQYF; DNA: TGTGCCACCAGCAGAGAGGGGGCAGTCAAAAACATTCAGTACTTC
size: once; J: TRBJ2-3; D: TRBD2; V: TRBV2; CDR3: CASSGGLAGTDTQYF; DNA: TGTGCCAGCAGTGGGGGACTAGCGGGAACCGATACGCAGTATTTT
size: -; J: TRBJ2-3; D: TRBD2; V: TRBV5-6; CDR3: CASSSTSGSSDTQYF; DNA: TGTGCCAGCAGCTCGACTAGCGGGAGCTCAGATACGCAGTATTTT
size: -; J: TRBJ2-7; D: -; V: TRBV6-1; CDR3: CASKRVGGSYEQYF; DNA: TGTGCCAGCAAACGGGTTGGTGGGTCCTACGAGCAGTACTTC
size: -; J: TRBJ2-5; D: -; V: TRBV5-4; CDR3: CASSLTEGVGQETQYF; DNA: TGTGCCAGCAGCCTCACGGAGGGGGTTGGACAAGAGACCCAGTACTTC
size: -; J: TRBJ1-5; D: -; V: TRBV6-1; CDR3: CASRRANQPQHF; DNA: TGTGCCAGCAGACGGGCCAATCAGCCCCAGCATTTT
size: -; J: TRBJ1-5; D: TRBD1; V: TRBV7-2; CDR3: CASSTDRDQPQHF; DNA: TGTGCCAGCAGCACCGACAGGGATCAGCCCCAGCATTTT
size: -; J: TRBJ2-1; D: TRBD2; V: TRBV2; CDR3: CASSPPLGSGSSDNEQFF; DNA: TGTGCCAGCAGTCCCCCCCTGGGTAGCGGGAGTTCGGACAATGAGCAGTTCTTC